What follows are 15 T cell receptor beta chains derived from one specimen sequenced in a study of shared clonotypes between healthy human individuals. Clones were read by immunoSEQ multiplex PCR, and TCRdb kept only the in-frame ones, dropping some. The sample has 400,000 to 600,000 clones, about four fifths seen once. Sample: PBMCs. Receptors originate from a woman aged 40-49 years in good health. Some clones in this sample may be carry-over from other donors' samples.

This rearrangement joins TRBV5-1 to TRBJ2-1, with 9 nucleotides matching TRBD2. Germline V lookup: CDR1 SGHRS, CDR2 YFSETQ. The CDR3 length is 14 residues. Trimming removed 6 bases from V and 1 base from J; junction bases left unmatched: 2. Here the CDR3 reads CASTSGNSYNEQFF. The CDR3 nucleotides are TGCGCCAGCACTAGCGGGAATTCCTACAATGAGCAGTTCTTC.

The V gene is TRBV27, the J gene TRBJ2-2; 9 nucleotides agree with TRBD2. CDR1 is MNHEY, CDR2 SMNVEV, per germline (reference sequence). J gave up 3 bases and V 7 bases, and 6 bases lay outside the gene matches. This CDR3 has 15 amino acids. DNA of the CDR3: TGTGCCAGCACGAAAACTAGCGGGTACACCGGGGAGCTGTTTTTT. Its protein is CASTKTSGYTGELFF.

The J gene is TRBJ2-1, the V gene TRBV28; 7 nucleotides agree with TRBD2. This CDR3 region has 12 residues. Germline-derived CDR1 and CDR2 are MDHEN and SYDVKM. V lost 3 bases to trimming and J lost 13 bases; unmatched junction nucleotides: 6. CDR3 residues: CASSFLGTNQFF. The CDR3 nucleotides read TGTGCCAGCAGTTTTCTCGGGACTAATCAGTTCTTC. The full variable domain, with the rest looked up from reference TRBV28 and TRBJ2-1, is DVKVTQSSRYLVKRTGEKVFLECVQDMDHENMFWYRQDPGLGLRLIYFSYDVKMKEKGDIPEGYSVSREKKERFSLILESASTNQTSMYLCASSFLGTNQFFGPGTRLTVL.

V usage is TRBV6-1 and J usage is TRBJ1-2, with 8 bases fitting TRBD1. The V gene's germline CDR1 is MNHNS and CDR2 SASEGT. With V trimmed by 3 bases and J by 7 bases, 10 bases remained unmatched. This CDR3 comprises 15 residues. The CDR3 DNA reads as TGTGCCAGCAGTGAGGGCGAGGACAGGGCATTTGGCTACACCTTC. It translates to CASSEGEDRAFGYTF.

This chain connects TRBV6-6 to TRBJ1-1; no clear D. CDR1 MNHNY and CDR2 SVGAGI come from the germline V gene (reference sequence). The germline V and J ends were trimmed by 8 bases and 0 bases, with 16 bases remaining between them. CDR3 length equals 15 residues. CDR3 nucleotides: TGTGCCAGCCACGTAGGACGGAATATGAACACTGAAGCTTTCTTT. This encodes CASHVGRNMNTEAFF.

The rearrangement joins TRBV10-3 to TRBJ2-3; D not resolved. Trimming took 6 bases from V and 2 from J, leaving 6 bases between them. CDR3 length equals 12 residues. Per the germline V gene, CDR1 is ENHRY and CDR2 is SYGVKD. Here the CDR3 DNA reads TGTGCCATCAGCAAATCCACAGATACGCAGTATTTT. The encoded protein is CAISKSTDTQYF.

This chain connects TRBV7-2 to TRBJ2-7, with TRBD1 as a possible D gene (6 bases). The germline V gene encodes CDR1 SGHTA and CDR2 FQGNSA. The V end was cut by 5 bases, the J end by 6 bases, with 11 bases between. The CDR3 sequence is 12 residues long. CDR3 sequence reads: CASSPTGPEQYF. The CDR3 DNA sequence: TGTGCCAGCAGCCCGACAGGACCCGAGCAGTACTTC.

The chain joins TRBV15 to TRBJ1-5; 9 bases match TRBD1. The CDR3 consists of 15 residues. J was trimmed by 6 bases and V by 5 bases; bases with no gene match: 8. CDR1 and CDR2 from the germline V gene are LNHNV and YYDKDF (reference sequence). CDR3: CATSQDRGGGQPQHF. The CDR3 nucleotides read TGTGCCACCAGCCAGGACAGGGGAGGGGGTCAGCCCCAGCATTTT.

The chain employs TRBV5-1 and TRBJ2-7, with 9 bases lining up with TRBD2. The CDR3 is made up of 15 amino acids. Germline V gene data show CDR1 as SGHRS and CDR2 as YFSETQ. V lost 2 bases and J lost 7; bases outside the gene matches: 10. The CDR3 protein is CASSFRAGGGVEQYF. The CDR3 DNA is TGCGCCAGCAGCTTTCGCGCGGGAGGGGGCGTTGAGCAGTACTTC.

The table lists this clone with a count of one. The chain joins TRBV6-4 to TRBJ2-3; D remains ambiguous. The V and J ends lost 0 bases and 0 bases respectively, with 10 bases between them. The CDR3 totals 16 residues. Germline V CDR1 and CDR2: MRHNA, SNTAGT. The CDR3 protein is CASSDSGGFSTDTQYF. The CDR3 region has the DNA TGTGCCAGCAGTGACTCGGGTGGCTTTAGCACAGATACGCAGTATTTT.

This rearrangement joins TRBV29-1 to TRBJ1-2, with a possible D match to TRBD1 (6 bases). This CDR3 spans 12 amino acids. Per the germline V gene, CDR1 is SQVTM and CDR2 is ANQGSEA. The CDR3 loop is CGIIQGSYGYTF. The CDR3 nucleotides are TGCGGAATCATACAGGGATCCTATGGCTACACCTTC.

The CDR3 loop is CAWLPGQGPATNEKLFF. The DNA for the CDR3 is TGTGCCTGGCTACCGGGACAGGGACCAGCAACTAATGAAAAACTGTTTTTT. The chain uses TRBV30 and TRBJ1-4; TRBD1 matches at 9 bases. Trimming took 5 bases from V and 0 from J; bases not matched to a gene: 10. The CDR3 length is 17 residues. Germline V gives CDR1 GTSNPN, CDR2 SVGIG (reference sequence).

In this sample, this clone turned up a few times. The chain couples TRBV4-2 to TRBJ2-5; D gene unclear. CDR1 and CDR2 from the germline V gene are LGHNA and YNFKEQ. The CDR3 has 15 residues. The V end lost 1 base, the J end lost 1 base, and 10 bases lay between the germline ends. The chain's CDR3 is CASSQAAAVQETQYF. CDR3 sequence (DNA): TGTGCCAGCAGCCAAGCGGCGGCCGTCCAAGAGACCCAGTACTTC.

The V call is TRBV18, the J call TRBJ2-7; TRBD2 is a possible D gene (5 bases). The CDR3 contains 13 residues. Per the germline V gene, CDR1 is KGHSH and CDR2 is LQKENI. Trimming cost V 5 bases and J 0 bases, with 8 bases left between them. CDR3 nucleotide sequence: TGTGCCAGCTCAACCGGGAACTCCTACGAGCAGTACTTC. It translates to CASSTGNSYEQYF.

The V call is TRBV30, the J call TRBJ1-5; no firm D call. The CDR3 totals 13 residues. Germline values: CDR1 GTSNPN, CDR2 SVGIG (reference sequence). Trimming cost V 1 base and J 1 base, with 5 bases left between them. The CDR3 coding sequence is TGTGCCTGGAGTGCGGGCAGCAATCAGCCCCAGCATTTT. This encodes CAWSAGSNQPQHF.